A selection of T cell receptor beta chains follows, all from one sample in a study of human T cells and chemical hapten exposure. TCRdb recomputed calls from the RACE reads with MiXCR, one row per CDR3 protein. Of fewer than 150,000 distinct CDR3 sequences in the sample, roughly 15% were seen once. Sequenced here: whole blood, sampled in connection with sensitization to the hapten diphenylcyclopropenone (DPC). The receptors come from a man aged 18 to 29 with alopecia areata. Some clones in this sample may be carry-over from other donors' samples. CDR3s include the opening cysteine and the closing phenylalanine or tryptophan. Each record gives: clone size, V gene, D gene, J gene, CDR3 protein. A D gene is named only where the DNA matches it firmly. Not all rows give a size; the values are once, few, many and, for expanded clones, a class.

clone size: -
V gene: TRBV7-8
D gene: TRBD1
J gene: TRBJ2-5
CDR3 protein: CASSLGRGPVMKTQYF

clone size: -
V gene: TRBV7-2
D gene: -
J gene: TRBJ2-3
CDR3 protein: CASSLAGWASVADTQYF

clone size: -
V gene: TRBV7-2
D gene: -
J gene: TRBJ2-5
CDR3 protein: CASSLEAFQETQYF

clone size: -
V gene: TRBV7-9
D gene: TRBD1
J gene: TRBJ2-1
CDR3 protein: CASRAGGVREQFF

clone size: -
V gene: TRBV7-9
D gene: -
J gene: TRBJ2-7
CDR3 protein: CASSLAHHYEQYF

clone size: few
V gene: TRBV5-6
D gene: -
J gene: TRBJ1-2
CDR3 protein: CASSPAGGHYGYTF

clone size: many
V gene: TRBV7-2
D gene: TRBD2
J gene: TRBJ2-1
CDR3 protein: CASSTRTSGGREQFF

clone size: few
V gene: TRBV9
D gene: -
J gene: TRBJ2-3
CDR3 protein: CASGYFTGMGTDTQYF

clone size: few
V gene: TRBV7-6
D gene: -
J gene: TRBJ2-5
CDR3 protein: CASSAPPLKETQYF

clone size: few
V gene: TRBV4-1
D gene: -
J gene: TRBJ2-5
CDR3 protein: CASSQDGTTETQYF

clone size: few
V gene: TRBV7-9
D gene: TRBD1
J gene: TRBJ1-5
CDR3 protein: CASSPPGQGGNQPQHF

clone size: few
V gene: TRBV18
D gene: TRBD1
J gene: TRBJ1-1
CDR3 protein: CASSPGQRPTEAFF

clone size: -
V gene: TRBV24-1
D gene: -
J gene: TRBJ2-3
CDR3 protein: CATSDPSGPTDTQYF

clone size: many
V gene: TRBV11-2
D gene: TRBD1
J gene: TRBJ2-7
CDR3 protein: CASSWGQGAPPYEQYF

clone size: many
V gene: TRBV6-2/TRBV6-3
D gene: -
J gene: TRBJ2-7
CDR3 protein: CASSRPRPEQYF

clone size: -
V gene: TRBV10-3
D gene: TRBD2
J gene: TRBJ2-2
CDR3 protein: CAISEPSQRGRTGELFF

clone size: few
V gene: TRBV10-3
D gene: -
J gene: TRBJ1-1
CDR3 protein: CASKEEGPMNTEAFF

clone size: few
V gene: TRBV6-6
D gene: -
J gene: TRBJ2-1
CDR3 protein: CASGSSRNEQFF

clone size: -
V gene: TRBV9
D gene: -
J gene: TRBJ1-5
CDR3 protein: CASSVAPDTYSNQPQHF

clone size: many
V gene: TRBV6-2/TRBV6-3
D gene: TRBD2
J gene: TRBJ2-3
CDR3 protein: CASSRLAGLDTQYF

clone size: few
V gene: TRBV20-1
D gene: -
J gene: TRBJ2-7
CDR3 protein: CSGRGFYEQYF

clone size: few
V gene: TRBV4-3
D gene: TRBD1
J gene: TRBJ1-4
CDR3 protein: CASSQDFSGQAHEKLFF

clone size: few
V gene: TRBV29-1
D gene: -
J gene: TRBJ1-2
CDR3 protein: CSVVGGYYGYTF

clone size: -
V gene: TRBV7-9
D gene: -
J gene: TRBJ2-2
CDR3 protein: CASTPGQKVTGELFF

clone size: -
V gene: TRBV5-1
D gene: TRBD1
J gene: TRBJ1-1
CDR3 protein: CASSLAGQGTEAFF

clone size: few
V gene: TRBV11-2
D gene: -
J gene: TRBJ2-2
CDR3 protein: CASNRRGLSGELFF

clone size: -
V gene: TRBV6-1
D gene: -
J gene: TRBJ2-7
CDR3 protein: CASRPTGTAFSEQYF

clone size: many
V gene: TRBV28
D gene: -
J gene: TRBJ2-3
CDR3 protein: CGTGSGTDTQYF

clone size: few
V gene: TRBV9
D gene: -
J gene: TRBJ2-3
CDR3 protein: CASSVAVRYTDTQYF

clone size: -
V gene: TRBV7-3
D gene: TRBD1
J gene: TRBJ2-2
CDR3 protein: CASSQWTGGTGELFF

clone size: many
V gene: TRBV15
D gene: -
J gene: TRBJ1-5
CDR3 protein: CATSRDRGRNQPQHF

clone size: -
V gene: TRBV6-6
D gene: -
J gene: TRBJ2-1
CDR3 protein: CASTPRRENEQFF

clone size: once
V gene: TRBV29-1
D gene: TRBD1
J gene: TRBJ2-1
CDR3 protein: CSVQLNRGLGSYNEQFF

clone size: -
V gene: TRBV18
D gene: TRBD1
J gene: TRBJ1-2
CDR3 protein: CASSLGDSLSNYGYTF

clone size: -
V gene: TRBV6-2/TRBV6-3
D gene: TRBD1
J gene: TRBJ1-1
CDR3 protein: CASSYPTGVNTEAFF

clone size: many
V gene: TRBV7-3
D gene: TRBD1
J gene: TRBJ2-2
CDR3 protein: CASSPGQGTGELFF

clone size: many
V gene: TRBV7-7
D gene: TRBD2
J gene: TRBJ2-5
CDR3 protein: CASSLSVAGGSETQYF

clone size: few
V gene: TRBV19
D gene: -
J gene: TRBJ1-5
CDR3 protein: CASSTNYGDYQPQHF

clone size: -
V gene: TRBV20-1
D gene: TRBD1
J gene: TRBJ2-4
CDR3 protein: CSARTGQGPLAKNIQYF

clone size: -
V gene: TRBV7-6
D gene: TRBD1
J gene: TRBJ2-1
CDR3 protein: CASSLGHGQVSSYNEQFF

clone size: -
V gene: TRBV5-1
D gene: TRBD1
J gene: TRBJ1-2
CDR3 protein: CASSTGGAKGYTF

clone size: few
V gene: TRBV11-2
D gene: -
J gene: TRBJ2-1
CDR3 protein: CASSAPGGPRDNEQFF

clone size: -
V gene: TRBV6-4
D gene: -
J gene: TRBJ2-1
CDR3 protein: CASSASNMVNEQFF

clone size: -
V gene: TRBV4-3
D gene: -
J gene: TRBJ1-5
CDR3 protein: CASSQGPDNQPQHF

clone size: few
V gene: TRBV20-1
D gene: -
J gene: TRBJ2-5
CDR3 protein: CSLFAQLQETQYF

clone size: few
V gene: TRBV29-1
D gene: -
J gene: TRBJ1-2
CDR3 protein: CSVEDRERRDILYGYTF

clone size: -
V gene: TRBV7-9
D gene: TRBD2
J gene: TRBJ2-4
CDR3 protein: CASSSSLAGDTKNIQYF

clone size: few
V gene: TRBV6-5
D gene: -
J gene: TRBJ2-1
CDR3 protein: CASSNSGSILYNEQFF

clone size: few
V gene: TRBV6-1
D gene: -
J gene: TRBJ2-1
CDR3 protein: CASSESVEDNEQFF

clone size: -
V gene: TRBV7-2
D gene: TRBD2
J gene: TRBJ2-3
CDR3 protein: CASSKKLAGTYTDTQYF

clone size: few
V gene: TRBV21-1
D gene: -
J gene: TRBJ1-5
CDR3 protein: CASSGDRDSDQPQHF

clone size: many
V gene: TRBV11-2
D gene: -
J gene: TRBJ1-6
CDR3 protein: CASSLGGTPNSPLHF

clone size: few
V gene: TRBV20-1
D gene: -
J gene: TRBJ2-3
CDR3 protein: CSARQASTDTQYF